This T cell receptor beta chain appears in the sequencing data of a study of spatial heterogeneity in lung cancer. Trimming removed 7 bases from V and 2 bases from J, with 9 bases in between. This CDR3 has 12 amino acids. Germline CDR1 and CDR2: GTSNPN and SVGIG (reference sequence). Indicated time point: sample taken at primary tumor resection. In each case, whole RNA from tumor, nontumor lung or frozen PBMC was sequenced unsorted. Patients with untreated early-stage non-small cell lung cancer, numbering around 71, were the donors. One entry per CDR3 protein results from TCRdb running MiXCR on the 5' RACE reads. The sample lists about 45,000 distinct CDR3 sequences, 12% to 15% occurring once.

This chain uses TRBV30 with TRBJ2-4; no reliable D call. This clonotype originated in a male donor with early-stage non-small cell lung cancer. The sample consisted of PBMCs, taken at surgery. CDR3 nucleotides: TGTGCCTTATCGATATCCAAAAACATTCAGTACTTC. It is translated as CALSISKNIQYF.